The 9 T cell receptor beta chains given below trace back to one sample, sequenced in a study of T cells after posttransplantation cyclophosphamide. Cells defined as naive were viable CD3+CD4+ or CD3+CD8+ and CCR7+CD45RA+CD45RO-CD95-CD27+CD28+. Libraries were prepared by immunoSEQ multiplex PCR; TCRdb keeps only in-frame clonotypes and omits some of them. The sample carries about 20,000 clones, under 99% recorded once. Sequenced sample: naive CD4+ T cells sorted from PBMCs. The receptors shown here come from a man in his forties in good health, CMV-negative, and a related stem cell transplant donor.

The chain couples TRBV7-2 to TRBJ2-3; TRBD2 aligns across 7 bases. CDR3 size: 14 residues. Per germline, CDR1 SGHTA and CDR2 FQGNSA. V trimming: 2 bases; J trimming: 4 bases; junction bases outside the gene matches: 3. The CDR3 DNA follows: TGTGCCAGCAGCTTATCCGGGGGGTCAGATACGCAGTATTTT. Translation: CASSLSGGSDTQYF. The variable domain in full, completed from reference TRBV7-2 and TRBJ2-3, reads GAGVSQSPSNKVTEKGKDVELRCDPISGHTALYWYRQSLGQGLEFLIYFQGNSAPDKSGLPSDRFSAERTGGSVSTLTIQRTQQEDSAVYLCASSLSGGSDTQYFGPGTRLTVL.

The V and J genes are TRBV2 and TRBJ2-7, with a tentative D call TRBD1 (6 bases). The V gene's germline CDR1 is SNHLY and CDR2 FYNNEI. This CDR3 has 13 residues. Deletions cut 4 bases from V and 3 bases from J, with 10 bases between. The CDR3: CASSVGRGYEQYF. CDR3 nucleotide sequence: TGTGCCAGCAGTGTAGGCAGGGGCTACGAGCAGTACTTC. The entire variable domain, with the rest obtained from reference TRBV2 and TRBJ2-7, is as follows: EPEVTQTPSHQVTQMGQEVILRCVPISNHLYFYWYRQILGQKVEFLVSFYNNEISEKSEIFDDQFSVERPDGSNFTLKIRSTKLEDSAMYFCASSVGRGYEQYFGPGTRLTVT.

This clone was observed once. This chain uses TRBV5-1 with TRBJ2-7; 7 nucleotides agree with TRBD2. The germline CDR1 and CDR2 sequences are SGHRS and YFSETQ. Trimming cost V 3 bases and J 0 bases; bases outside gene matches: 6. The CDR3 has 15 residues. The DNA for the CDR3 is TGCGCCAGCAGCTGGGACTATAAAAGCTCCTACGAGCAGTACTTC. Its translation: CASSWDYKSSYEQYF. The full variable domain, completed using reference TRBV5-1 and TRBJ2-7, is KAGVTQTPRYLIKTRGQQVTLSCSPISGHRSVSWYQQTPGQGLQFLFEYFSETQRNKGNFPGRFSGRQFSNSRSEMNVSTLELGDSALYLCASSWDYKSSYEQYFGPGTRLTVT.

The CDR3 protein is CASSQDRADRGTGELFF. In DNA form, the CDR3 reads TGCGCCAGCAGCCAAGATAGGGCGGACCGAGGGACCGGGGAGCTGTTTTTT. The chain employs TRBV4-3 and TRBJ2-2; a weak D match, TRBD2 (5 bases). Germline V lookup: CDR1 LGHNA, CDR2 YSLEER. CDR3 length: 17 residues. Trimming shortened V by 0 bases and J by 5 bases, and 16 bases separated the two germline ends.

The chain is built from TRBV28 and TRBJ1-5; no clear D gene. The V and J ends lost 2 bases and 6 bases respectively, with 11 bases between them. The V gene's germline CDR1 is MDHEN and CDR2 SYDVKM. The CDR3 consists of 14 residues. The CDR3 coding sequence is TGTGCCAGCAGTTTAATGGGCCGTCGTCAGCCCCAGCATTTT. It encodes CASSLMGRRQPQHF.

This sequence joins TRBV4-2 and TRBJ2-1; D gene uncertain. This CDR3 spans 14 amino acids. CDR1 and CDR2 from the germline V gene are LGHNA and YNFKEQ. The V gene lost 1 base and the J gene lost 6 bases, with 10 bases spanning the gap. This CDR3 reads CASSQVVTSNEQFF. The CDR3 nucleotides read TGTGCCAGCAGCCAAGTAGTTACCTCCAATGAGCAGTTCTTC.

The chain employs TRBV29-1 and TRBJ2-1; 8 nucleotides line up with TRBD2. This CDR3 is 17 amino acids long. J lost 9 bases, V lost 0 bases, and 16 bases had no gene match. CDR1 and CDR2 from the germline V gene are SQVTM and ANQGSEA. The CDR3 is CSVEENVGRGRLSEQFF. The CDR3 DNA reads TGCAGCGTTGAAGAGAATGTCGGCCGCGGGAGGCTCAGTGAGCAGTTCTTC.

The CDR3: CASRGQASYEQYF. DNA for the CDR3: TGTGCCAGCAGGGGACAGGCCTCCTACGAGCAGTACTTC. The chain employs TRBV27 and TRBJ2-7; 8 bases map to TRBD1. Looked up from germline, CDR1 is MNHEY and CDR2 is SMNVEV (reference sequence). This CDR3 has 13 residues. V shed 6 bases and J 0 bases; nucleotides not matched to a gene: 1.

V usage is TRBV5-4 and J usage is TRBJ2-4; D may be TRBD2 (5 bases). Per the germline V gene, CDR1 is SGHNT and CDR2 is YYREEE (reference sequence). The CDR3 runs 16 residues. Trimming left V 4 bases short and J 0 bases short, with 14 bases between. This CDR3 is CASSDGKALAKNIQYF. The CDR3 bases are TGTGCCAGCAGCGACGGGAAGGCCCTAGCCAAAAACATTCAGTACTTC.